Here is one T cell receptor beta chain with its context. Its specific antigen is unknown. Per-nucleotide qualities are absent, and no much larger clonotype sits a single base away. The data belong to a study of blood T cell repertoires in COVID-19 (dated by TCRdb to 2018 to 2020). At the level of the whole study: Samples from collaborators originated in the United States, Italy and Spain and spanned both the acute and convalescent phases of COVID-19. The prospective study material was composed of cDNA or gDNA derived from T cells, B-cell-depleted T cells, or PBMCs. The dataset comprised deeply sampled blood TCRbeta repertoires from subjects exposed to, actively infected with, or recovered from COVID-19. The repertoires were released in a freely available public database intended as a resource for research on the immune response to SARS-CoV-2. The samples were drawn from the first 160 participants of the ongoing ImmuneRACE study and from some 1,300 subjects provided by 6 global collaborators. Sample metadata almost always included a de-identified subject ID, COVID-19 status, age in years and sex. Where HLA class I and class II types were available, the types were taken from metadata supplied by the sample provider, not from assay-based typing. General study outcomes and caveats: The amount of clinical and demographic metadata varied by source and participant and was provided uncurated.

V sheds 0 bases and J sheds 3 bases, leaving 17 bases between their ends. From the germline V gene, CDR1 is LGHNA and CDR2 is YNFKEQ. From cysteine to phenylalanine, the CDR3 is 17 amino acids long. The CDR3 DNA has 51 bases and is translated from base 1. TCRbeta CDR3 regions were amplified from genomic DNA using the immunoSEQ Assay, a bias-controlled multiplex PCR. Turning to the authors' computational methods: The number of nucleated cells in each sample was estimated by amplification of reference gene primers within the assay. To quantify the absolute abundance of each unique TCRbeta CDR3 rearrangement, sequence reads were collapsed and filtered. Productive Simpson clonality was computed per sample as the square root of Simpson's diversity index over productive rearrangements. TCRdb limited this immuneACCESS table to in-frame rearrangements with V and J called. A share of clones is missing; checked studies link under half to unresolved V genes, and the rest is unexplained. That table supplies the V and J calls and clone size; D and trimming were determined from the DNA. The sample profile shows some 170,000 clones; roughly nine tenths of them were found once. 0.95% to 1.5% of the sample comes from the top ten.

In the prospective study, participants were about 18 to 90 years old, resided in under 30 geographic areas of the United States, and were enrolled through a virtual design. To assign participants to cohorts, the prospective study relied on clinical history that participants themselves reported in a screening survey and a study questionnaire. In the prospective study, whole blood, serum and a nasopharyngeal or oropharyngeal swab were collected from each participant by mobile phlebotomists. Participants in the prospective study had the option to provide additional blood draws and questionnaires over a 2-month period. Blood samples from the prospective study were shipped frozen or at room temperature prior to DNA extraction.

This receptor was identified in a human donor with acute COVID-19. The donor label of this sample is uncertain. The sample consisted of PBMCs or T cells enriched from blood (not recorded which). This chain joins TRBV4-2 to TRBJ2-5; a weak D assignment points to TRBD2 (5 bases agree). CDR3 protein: CASSQEGRAADKETQYF. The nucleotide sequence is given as TGTGCCAGCAGCCAAGAGGGGAGAGCGGCCGATAAAGAGACCCAGTACTTC.